A selection of T cell receptor beta chains follows, all from one sample in a study of control samples from healthy donors and cancer patients. Sequencing used immunoSEQ multiplex PCR; TCRdb keeps in-frame clones, though not all of them. The sample shows 130,000 or so clones, 85% to 95% of them seen only once. Input material: blood. These TCRs come from a man between 35 and 55 years old in good health. Each CDR3 is given without its conserved first and last residue. Size tells how often a clone was seen (once, few, many) or the class of an expanded clone, and some rows leave it out.

V | size | CDR3
TRBV3-1/TRBV3-2 | . | ASSRTGKGEKLF
TRBV13 | . | ASSPLVGYT
TRBV28 | once | ASTDKTYGYT
TRBV11-3 | few | ASSLVTGSTEQF
TRBV29-1 | . | SVEESANTYEQY
TRBV6-5 | . | ASSSDRVNLYGYT
TRBV9 | . | ASSALSGTAILEQY
TRBV6-6 | . | ASRGNTEAF
TRBV5-1 | . | ASSIGLPFNYYEQY
TRBV10-3 | . | ASETGYYGYT
TRBV19 | . | ASSIVPKTANTEAF
TRBV19 | . | ASSTSRGPNTGELF
TRBV2 | . | ASSEALERGGRNEQF
TRBV5-1 | . | ASSTSPSTGLPYEQY
TRBV6-2/TRBV6-3 | . | ASSYSTYEQY
TRBV9 | . | ASSVDGSPYYMYT
TRBV27 | . | ASSPSGGPLSYEQY
TRBV29-1 | . | SVLDRSYGYT
TRBV5-6 | . | ASSLGGYEQY
TRBV29-1 | . | SVGGDRGNQPQH
TRBV9 | . | ASSAHSYEQY
TRBV2 | . | ASSEGDRGLRSPLH
TRBV4-2 | . | ASSQERWGTDTQY
TRBV18 | . | ASSPYQGEAGEQY
TRBV3-1/TRBV3-2 | once | ASSHYPASWGAGATDTQY
TRBV15 | . | ATSRDQLGLAAYNEQF
TRBV9 | . | ASSAPGAGGGIEQY
TRBV7-6 | . | ASSSLEGIRKLF
TRBV7-9 | . | ASSLVFSGNTGELF
TRBV7-9 | . | ASSLRPNYGYT
TRBV7-2 | . | ASRPGRSNEKLF
TRBV7-9 | . | ASSGGLSSSYEQY
TRBV12-3/TRBV12-4 | . | ASSLGGLYEQY
TRBV6-5 | . | ASTPLVGNIQY
TRBV5-4 | . | ASSSSGDEAF
TRBV6-5 | . | ASSYGKGYRYTEAF
TRBV7-5 | . | ARSLVVSSYNEQF
TRBV2 | . | ASSARQGVSNTEAF
TRBV4-3 | . | ASSEGMTSGGTSTQETQY
TRBV21-1 | once | ASSKEQETQY
TRBV29-1 | few | SVIAVSYEQY
TRBV2 | . | ASTGNGQVEAF
TRBV28 | . | ASQRQGNPGELF
TRBV6-6 | . | ASSYFDRNTEAF
TRBV27 | . | ASSTDRTYNSPLH
TRBV5-1 | . | ASREGNTEAF
TRBV7-9 | . | ASKGQGAYEKLF
TRBV9 | . | ASSVDGTSGFSYNEQF
TRBV7-9 | . | ASSWTGVAEAF
TRBV12-3/TRBV12-4 | . | ASKPSGPEAF